Listed here are 25 T cell receptor beta chains from one sample, sequenced in a study of OX40 agonist ivuxolimab in advanced cancers. Profiling relied on immunoSEQ multiplex PCR, and the TCRdb table lists in-frame clones only, not all of them. The sample includes about 65,000 clones, roughly nine tenths of them seen just once. Here the sequenced sample was CD4+ or CD8+ T cells sorted from blood, taken in a trial of the OX40 agonist ivuxolimab. The source is an adult with an advanced solid tumor such as melanoma, head and neck, liver or kidney cancer.

The chain has TRBV6-1 and TRBJ1-6; TRBD1 aligns across 9 bases. The CDR3 runs 15 residues. With 6 bases clipped from V and 7 bases from J, the junction kept 7 bases outside the gene matches. The germline V gene has CDR1 MNHNS and CDR2 SASEGT. In nucleotides, the CDR3 is TGTGCCAGCAGGCCGGGACAGGGAAACAATTCACCCCTCCACTTT. It encodes CASRPGQGNNSPLHF.

CDR3: CASSYSTGGYGYTF. The DNA of the CDR3 is TGTGCCAGCAGTTACTCAACAGGGGGTTATGGCTACACCTTC. The rearrangement uses TRBV6-5 and TRBJ1-2; 8 nucleotides agree with TRBD1. V was clipped by 0 bases and J by 5 bases; unmatched bases: 2. The germline CDR1 and CDR2 sequences are MNHEY and SVGAGI. This CDR3 has 14 amino acids.

A few counts support this clone. The gene calls are TRBV2 and TRBJ1-5; no reliable D call. Trimming removed 8 bases from V and 4 bases from J, with 12 bases in between. Per the germline V gene, CDR1 is SNHLY and CDR2 is FYNNEI. The CDR3 contains 13 residues. CDR3 residues: CASLGDWNQPQHF. For the CDR3, the DNA is TGTGCCAGCCTTGGAGATTGGAATCAGCCCCAGCATTTT.

V gene TRBV28 combines with J gene TRBJ1-2; weak D call: TRBD1 (6 bases). Germline assignment: CDR1 MDHEN and CDR2 SYDVKM. V was cut by 4 bases and J by 3 bases, with 12 bases left in between. The CDR3 loop spans 14 amino acids. The CDR3 DNA reads TGTGCCAGCAGTTATCCAGGGGCCTACTATGGCTACACCTTC. Translated: CASSYPGAYYGYTF.

This rearrangement joins TRBV30 to TRBJ1-6; D may be TRBD1 (6 bases). This CDR3 spans 15 amino acids. The V gene lost 4 bases and the J gene lost 9 bases, with 19 bases spanning the gap. Germline loops: CDR1 GTSNPN, CDR2 SVGIG (reference sequence). CDR3 in DNA: TGTGCCTGGACGCCGGACAGTGTCCCCATTTCACCCCTCCACTTT. Its protein is CAWTPDSVPISPLHF.

This clone was seen a handful of times. V and J are TRBV5-1 and TRBJ1-6; 7 bases fit TRBD1. J was trimmed by 6 bases and V by 3 bases; bases with no gene match: 3. The CDR3 loop spans 14 amino acids. Germline assignment: CDR1 SGHRS and CDR2 YFSETQ. Written as DNA, the CDR3 is TGCGCCAGCAGCTCGGGACAGCCTAATTCACCCCTCCACTTT. It encodes CASSSGQPNSPLHF.

This rearrangement joins TRBV6-1 to TRBJ1-1, with a tentative D call TRBD1 (6 bases). CDR3 length: 14 amino acids. Germline lookup yields CDR1 MNHNS and CDR2 SASEGT. V was clipped by 1 base and J by 1 base, with 7 bases between them. The CDR3 coding sequence is TGTGCCAGCAGTGAAGGGACAGCGAACACTGAAGCTTTCTTT. Its protein product is CASSEGTANTEAFF.

The rearrangement uses TRBV30 and TRBJ2-3; D ambiguous. Germline CDR1 is GTSNPN and CDR2 is SVGIG (reference sequence). V shed 4 bases and J shed 2 bases, with 7 bases lying between them. The CDR3 is 12 amino acids. The CDR3 DNA follows: TGTGCCTGGACCGGAACCACAGATACGCAGTATTTT. Residues: CAWTGTTDTQYF.

This chain connects TRBV6-1 to TRBJ1-1, with a weak D call TRBD1 (5 bases). This CDR3 comprises 13 residues. Germline values: CDR1 MNHNS, CDR2 SASEGT. Trimming removed 1 base at V and 11 bases at J, with 14 bases between. Here the CDR3 DNA reads TGTGCCAGCAGTGAAGGTTCAGGGCGTTTGGCTTTCTTT. Its protein product is CASSEGSGRLAFF.

The rearrangement joins TRBV30 to TRBJ1-3, with 7 nucleotides matching TRBD1. Trimming cost V 0 bases and J 1 base; bases outside gene matches: 6. The CDR3 covers 16 residues. Germline CDR1 is GTSNPN and CDR2 is SVGIG (reference sequence). DNA for the CDR3: TGTGCCTGGAGTGTACGAAACAGGGGATCTGGAAACACCATATATTTT. Its translation: CAWSVRNRGSGNTIYF.

V and J are TRBV5-1 and TRBJ1-1; TRBD1 agrees at 11 bases. Trimming removed 3 bases from V and 4 bases from J; junction bases left unmatched: 5. The CDR3 consists of 15 residues. The germline V gene has CDR1 SGHRS and CDR2 YFSETQ. This CDR3 is CASSSAGTGGTEAFF. The DNA of the CDR3 is TGCGCCAGCAGCTCCGCCGGGACAGGGGGCACTGAAGCTTTCTTT. The complete variable domain, with remaining parts taken from reference TRBV5-1 and TRBJ1-1, reads KAGVTQTPRYLIKTRGQQVTLSCSPISGHRSVSWYQQTPGQGLQFLFEYFSETQRNKGNFPGRFSGRQFSNSRSEMNVSTLELGDSALYLCASSSAGTGGTEAFFGQGTRLTVV.

This chain connects TRBV7-9 to TRBJ1-1; D might be TRBD1 (6 bases). This CDR3 contains 14 residues. Trimming stripped 3 bases from V and 4 bases from J, with 12 bases between. Germline V CDR1 and CDR2: SEHNR, FQNEAQ (reference sequence). The chain's CDR3 is CASSFGGHGTEAFF. The CDR3 coding sequence is TGTGCCAGCAGCTTCGGGGGCCACGGCACTGAAGCTTTCTTT.

The chain carries TRBV5-1 and TRBJ1-1; D unresolved. The length of the CDR3 is 12 residues. Trimming left V 1 base short and J 8 bases short, with 9 bases between. The germline V gene encodes CDR1 SGHRS and CDR2 YFSETQ. In DNA, the CDR3 is TGCGCCAGCAGCTTGCCGGGTGGGGAAGCTTTCTTT. It yields the protein CASSLPGGEAFF.

This chain joins TRBV30 and TRBJ2-7; 10 bases fit TRBD1. V lost 8 bases, J lost 2 bases, and 12 bases stayed unmatched. The CDR3 is 15 residues long. Germline V gene lookup returns CDR1 GTSNPN and CDR2 SVGIG (reference sequence). CDR3 region: CAGRGQGTNTYEQYF. The DNA for the CDR3 is TGTGCCGGGCGGGGACAGGGGACGAACACCTACGAGCAGTACTTC. The entire variable domain, with the rest obtained from reference TRBV30 and TRBJ2-7, is as follows: SQTIHQWPATLVQPVGSPLSLECTVEGTSNPNLYWYRQAAGRGLQLLFYSVGIGQISSEVPQNLSASRPQDRQFILSSKKLLLSDSGFYLCAGRGQGTNTYEQYFGPGTRLTVT.

The CDR3 region is CASSPPGQGFSGNTIYF. Written as DNA, the CDR3 is TGTGCCAGCTCACCACCGGGACAGGGCTTCTCTGGAAACACCATATATTTT. The chain combines TRBV18 with TRBJ1-3, with 9 positions matching TRBD1. The length of the CDR3 is 17 residues. Germline assignment: CDR1 KGHSH and CDR2 LQKENI. J lost 0 bases, V lost 0 bases, and 3 bases had no gene match.

The chain combines TRBV27 with TRBJ2-1; 10 bases fit TRBD2. The CDR3 sequence is 16 residues long. Trimming cost V 5 bases and J 4 bases; bases outside gene matches: 8. From germline, CDR1 is MNHEY and CDR2 SMNVEV (reference sequence). CDR3: CASSDPTSGVYNEQFF. The CDR3 region has the DNA TGTGCCAGCAGTGATCCAACTAGCGGGGTATACAATGAGCAGTTCTTC.

The chain carries TRBV7-9 and TRBJ1-1, with D uncertain. The V end lost 1 base, the J end lost 8 bases, and 11 bases lay between the germline ends. The germline V gene encodes CDR1 SEHNR and CDR2 FQNEAQ (reference sequence). This CDR3 comprises 13 residues. The DNA for the CDR3 is TGTGCCAGCAGCTTAGAGTCCGGAATAGAAGCTTTCTTT. Protein product: CASSLESGIEAFF. Full variable domain (remainder filled in from reference TRBV7-9 and TRBJ1-1): DTGVSQNPRHKITKRGQNVTFRCDPISEHNRLYWYRQTLGQGPEFLTYFQNEAQLEKSRLLSDRFSAERPKGSFSTLEIQRTEQGDSAMYLCASSLESGIEAFFGQGTRLTVV.

About this clone itself: A junction boundary mismatches the germline segment, possibly from a read error. The CDR3 reads CASSLKALGLQDF. CDR3 nucleotide sequence: TGTGCCAGCAGCTTAAAGGCGCTGGGACTGCAGGACTTC. V usage is TRBV7-2 and J usage is TRBJ2-5; D possibly corresponds to TRBD2 (6 bases). CDR3 length equals 13 residues. Germline loops: CDR1 SGHTA, CDR2 FQGNSA.

The chain joins TRBV5-1 to TRBJ1-1; 7 bases agree with TRBD1. Germline assignment: CDR1 SGHRS and CDR2 YFSETQ. This CDR3 contains 14 residues. V lost 3 bases and J lost 1; bases outside the gene matches: 3. CDR3 in amino acids: CASSSGTANTEAFF. The CDR3 nucleotides are TGCGCCAGCAGCTCGGGGACAGCGAACACTGAAGCTTTCTTT.

This chain uses TRBV2 with TRBJ1-5; no clear D gene. CDR3 length equals 16 residues. The germline V gene encodes CDR1 SNHLY and CDR2 FYNNEI. The ends were cut back, 3 bases at V and 5 bases at J, with 17 bases in the middle. This CDR3 reads CASSDGQLNRYQPQHF. The CDR3 DNA reads TGTGCCAGCAGTGATGGGCAGCTTAACCGATATCAGCCCCAGCATTTT. Full variable domain (rest looked up from reference TRBV2 and TRBJ1-5): EPEVTQTPSHQVTQMGQEVILRCVPISNHLYFYWYRQILGQKVEFLVSFYNNEISEKSEIFDDQFSVERPDGSNFTLKIRSTKLEDSAMYFCASSDGQLNRYQPQHFGDGTRLSIL.

The chain links TRBV25-1 to TRBJ1-6; D is undetermined. The V gene's germline CDR1 is MGHDK and CDR2 SYGVNS. The V gene lost 6 bases and the J gene lost 7 bases, with 16 bases spanning the gap. The CDR3 runs 15 residues. The CDR3 nucleotides are TGTGCCAGCAGACAATTCGGGCAAGTGAATTCACCCCTCCACTTT. The encoded protein is CASRQFGQVNSPLHF.

V is TRBV19 and J is TRBJ2-7, with TRBD1 as a possible D gene (6 bases). The CDR3 consists of 15 residues. The germline gives CDR1 LNHDA, CDR2 SQIVND (reference sequence). Trimming took off 6 bases at V and 2 bases at J, with 17 bases between the two ends. Written as DNA, the CDR3 is TGTGCCAGTAGCCCCAGACCGGGACAAGCCTACGAGCAGTACTTC. The encoded protein is CASSPRPGQAYEQYF.

The chain recombines TRBV5-1 with TRBJ2-3, with D possibly being TRBD1 (5 bases). Germline V lookup: CDR1 SGHRS, CDR2 YFSETQ. The V and J ends lost 3 bases and 0 bases respectively, with 14 bases between them. This CDR3 is built from 16 residues. The CDR3 loop is CASSSRGGSSTDTQYF. The CDR3 DNA reads TGCGCCAGCAGCTCTAGGGGCGGATCTAGCACAGATACGCAGTATTTT.

The chain carries TRBV7-9 and TRBJ2-5; D gene unclear. This CDR3 comprises 14 residues. Looked up from germline, CDR1 is SEHNR and CDR2 is FQNEAQ (reference sequence). Trimming removed 4 bases at V and 0 bases at J, with 9 bases between. CDR3 sequence reads: CASSYRRDQETQYF. The CDR3 DNA reads TGTGCCAGCAGCTATCGACGGGACCAAGAGACCCAGTACTTC.

The chain combines TRBV7-2 with TRBJ2-6, with TRBD1 as a possible D gene (6 bases). The V end lost 4 bases, the J end lost 0 bases, and 13 bases lay between the germline ends. The CDR3 extends over 17 amino acids. Germline V gene sequence: CDR1 SGHTA, CDR2 FQGNSA. CDR3 residues: CASSSGQIRSGANVLTF. CDR3 DNA sequence: TGTGCCAGCAGCTCGGGACAAATCCGCTCTGGGGCCAACGTCCTGACTTTC.